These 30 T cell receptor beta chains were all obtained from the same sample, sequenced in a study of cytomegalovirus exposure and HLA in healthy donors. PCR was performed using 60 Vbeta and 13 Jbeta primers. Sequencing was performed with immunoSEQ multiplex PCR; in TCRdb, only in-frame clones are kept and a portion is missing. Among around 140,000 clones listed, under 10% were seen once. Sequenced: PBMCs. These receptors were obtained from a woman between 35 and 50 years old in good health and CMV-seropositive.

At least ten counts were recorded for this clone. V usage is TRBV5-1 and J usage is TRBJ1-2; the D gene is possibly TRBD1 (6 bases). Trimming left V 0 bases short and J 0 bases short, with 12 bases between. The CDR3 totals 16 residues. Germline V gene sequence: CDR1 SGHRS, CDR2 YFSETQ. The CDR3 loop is CASSLAITGPNYGYTF. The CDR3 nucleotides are TGCGCCAGCAGCTTGGCCATCACAGGGCCTAACTATGGCTACACCTTC.

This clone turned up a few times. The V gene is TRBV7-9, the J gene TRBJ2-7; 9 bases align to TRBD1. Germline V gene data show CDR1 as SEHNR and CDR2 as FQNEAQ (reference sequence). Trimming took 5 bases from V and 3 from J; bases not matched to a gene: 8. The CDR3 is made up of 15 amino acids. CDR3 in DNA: TGTGCCAGCAGCCCGCGGACAGGGGTAAGCTACGAGCAGTACTTC. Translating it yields CASSPRTGVSYEQYF.

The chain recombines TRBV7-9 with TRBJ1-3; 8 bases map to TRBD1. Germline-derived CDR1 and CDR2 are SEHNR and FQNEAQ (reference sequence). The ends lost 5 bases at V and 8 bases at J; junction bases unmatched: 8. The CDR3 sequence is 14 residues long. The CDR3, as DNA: TGTGCCAGCAGCGCAGGGGGCGGATCGGACACCATATATTTT. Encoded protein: CASSAGGGSDTIYF.

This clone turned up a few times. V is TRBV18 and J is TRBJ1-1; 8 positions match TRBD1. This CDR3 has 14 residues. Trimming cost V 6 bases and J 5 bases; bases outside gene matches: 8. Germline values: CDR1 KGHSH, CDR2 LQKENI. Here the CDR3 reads CASSHEQGGTEAFF. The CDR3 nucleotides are TGTGCCAGCTCCCACGAACAGGGGGGAACTGAAGCTTTCTTT.

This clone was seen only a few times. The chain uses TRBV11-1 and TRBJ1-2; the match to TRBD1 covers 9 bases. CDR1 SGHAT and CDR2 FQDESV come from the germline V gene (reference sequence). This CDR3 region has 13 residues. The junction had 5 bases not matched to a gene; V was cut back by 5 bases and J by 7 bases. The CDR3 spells CASSAQGASGYTF. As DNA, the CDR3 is TGTGCCAGCAGCGCACAGGGGGCTAGTGGCTACACCTTC. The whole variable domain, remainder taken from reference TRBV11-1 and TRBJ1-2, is EAEVAQSPRYKITEKSQAVAFWCDPISGHATLYWYRQILGQGPELLVQFQDESVVDDSQLPKDRFSAERLKGVDSTLKIQPAELGDSAMYLCASSAQGASGYTFGSGTRLTVV.

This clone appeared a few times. Here the CDR3 reads CASSDQGLAGASVTQYF. The CDR3 DNA is TGTGCCAGCAGTGACCAGGGACTAGCGGGGGCCTCAGTTACGCAGTATTTT. This chain connects TRBV6-1 to TRBJ2-3, with 14 bases that match TRBD2. V dropped 3 bases and J dropped 8; count of bases not matched to a gene: 10. The CDR3 has 17 residues. Germline values: CDR1 MNHNS, CDR2 SASEGT.

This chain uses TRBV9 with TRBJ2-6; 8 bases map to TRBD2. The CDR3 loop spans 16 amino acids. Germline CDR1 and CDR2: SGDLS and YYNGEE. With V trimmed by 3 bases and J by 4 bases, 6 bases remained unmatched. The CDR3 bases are TGTGCCAGCAGCGCCAGGCGGGGGGCCGGGGCCAACGTCCTGACTTTC. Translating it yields CASSARRGAGANVLTF. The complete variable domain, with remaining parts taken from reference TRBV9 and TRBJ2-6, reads DSGVTQTPKHLITATGQRVTLRCSPRSGDLSVYWYQQSLDQGLQFLIQYYNGEERAKGNILERFSAQQFPDLHSELNLSSLELGDSALYFCASSARRGAGANVLTFGAGSRLTVL.

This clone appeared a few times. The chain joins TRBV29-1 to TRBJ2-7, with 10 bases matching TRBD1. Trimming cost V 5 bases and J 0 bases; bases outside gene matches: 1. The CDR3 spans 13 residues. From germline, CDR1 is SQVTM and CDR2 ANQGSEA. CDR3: CSVRQGASYEQYF. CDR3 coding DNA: TGCAGCGTTAGACAGGGGGCCTCCTACGAGCAGTACTTC.

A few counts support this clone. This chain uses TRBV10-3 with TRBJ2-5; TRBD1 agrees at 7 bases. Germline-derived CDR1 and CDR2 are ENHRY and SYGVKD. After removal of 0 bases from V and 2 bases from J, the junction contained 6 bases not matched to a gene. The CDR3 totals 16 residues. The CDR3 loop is CAISESGRGIQETQYF. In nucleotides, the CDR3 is TGTGCCATCAGTGAGTCGGGCAGGGGGATTCAAGAGACCCAGTACTTC.

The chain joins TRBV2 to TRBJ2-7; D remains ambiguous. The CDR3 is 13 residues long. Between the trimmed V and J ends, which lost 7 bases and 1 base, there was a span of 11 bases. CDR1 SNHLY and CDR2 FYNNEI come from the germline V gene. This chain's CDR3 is CASIVGLSYEQYF. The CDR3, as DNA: TGTGCCAGCATAGTGGGCCTTTCCTACGAGCAGTACTTC. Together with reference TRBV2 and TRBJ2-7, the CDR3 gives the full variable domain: EPEVTQTPSHQVTQMGQEVILRCVPISNHLYFYWYRQILGQKVEFLVSFYNNEISEKSEIFDDQFSVERPDGSNFTLKIRSTKLEDSAMYFCASIVGLSYEQYFGPGTRLTVT.

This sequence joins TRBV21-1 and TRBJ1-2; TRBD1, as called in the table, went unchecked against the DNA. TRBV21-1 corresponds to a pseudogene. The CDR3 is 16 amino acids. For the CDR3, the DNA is TGTGCCAGCAGCAAAGGTGACAGGGGGGATAACTATGGCTACACCTTC. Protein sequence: CASSKGDRGDNYGYTF.

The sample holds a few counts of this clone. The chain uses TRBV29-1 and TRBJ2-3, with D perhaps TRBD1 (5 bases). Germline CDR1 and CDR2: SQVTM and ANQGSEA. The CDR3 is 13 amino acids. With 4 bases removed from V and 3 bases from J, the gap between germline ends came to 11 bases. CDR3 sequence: CSVAGQGTDTQYF. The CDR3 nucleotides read TGCAGCGTTGCCGGGCAGGGAACAGATACGCAGTATTTT.

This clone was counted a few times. The CDR3 sequence: CASNNKQGLYEQYF. CDR3 in DNA: TGTGCCAGTAATAATAAGCAGGGTTTATACGAGCAGTACTTC. V gene TRBV19 combines with J gene TRBJ2-7, with D maybe TRBD1 (5 bases). In germline, CDR1 is LNHDA, CDR2 SQIVND (reference sequence). V lost 7 bases to trimming and J lost 4 bases, with 17 bases between them. This CDR3 is 14 amino acids long.

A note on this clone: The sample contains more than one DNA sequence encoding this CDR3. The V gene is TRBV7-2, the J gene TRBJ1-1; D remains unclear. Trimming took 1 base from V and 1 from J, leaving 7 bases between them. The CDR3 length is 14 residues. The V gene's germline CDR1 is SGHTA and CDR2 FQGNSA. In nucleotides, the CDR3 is TGTGCCAGCAGCTTAGTGCCAGGGAACACTGAAGCTTTCTTT. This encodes CASSLVPGNTEAFF.

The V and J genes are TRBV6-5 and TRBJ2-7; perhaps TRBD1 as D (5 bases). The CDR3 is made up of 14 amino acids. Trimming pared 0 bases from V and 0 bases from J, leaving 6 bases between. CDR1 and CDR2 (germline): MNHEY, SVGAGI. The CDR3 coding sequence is TGTGCCAGCAGTTACTCGACAGCCTCCTACGAGCAGTACTTC. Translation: CASSYSTASYEQYF.

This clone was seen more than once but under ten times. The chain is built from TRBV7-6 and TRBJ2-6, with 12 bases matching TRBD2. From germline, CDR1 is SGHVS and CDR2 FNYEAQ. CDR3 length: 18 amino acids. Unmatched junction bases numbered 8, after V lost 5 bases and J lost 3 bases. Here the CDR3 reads CASSPGASGGVGANVLTF. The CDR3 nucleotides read TGTGCCAGCAGCCCTGGGGCTAGCGGGGGGGTTGGGGCCAACGTCCTGACTTTC.

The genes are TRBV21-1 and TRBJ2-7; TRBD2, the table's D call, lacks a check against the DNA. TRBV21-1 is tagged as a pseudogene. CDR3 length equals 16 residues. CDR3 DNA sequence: TGTGCCAGCAGCAAAGCTAGGCAGTCGGGGAAGGGCGAGCAGTACTTC. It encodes CASSKARQSGKGEQYF.

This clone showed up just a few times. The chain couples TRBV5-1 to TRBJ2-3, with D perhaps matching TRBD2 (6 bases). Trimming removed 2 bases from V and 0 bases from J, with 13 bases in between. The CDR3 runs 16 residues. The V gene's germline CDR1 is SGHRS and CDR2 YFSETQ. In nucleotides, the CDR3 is TGCGCCAGCAGCTTTGGCGCGGGGTCTAGCACAGATACGCAGTATTTT. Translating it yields CASSFGAGSSTDTQYF.

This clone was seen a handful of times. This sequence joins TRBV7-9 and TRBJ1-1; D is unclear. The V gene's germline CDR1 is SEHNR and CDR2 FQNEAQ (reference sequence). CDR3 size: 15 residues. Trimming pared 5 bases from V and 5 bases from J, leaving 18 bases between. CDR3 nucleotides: TGTGCCAGCAGCGACCCCATGTCGGGAGGGACTGAAGCTTTCTTT. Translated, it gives CASSDPMSGGTEAFF.

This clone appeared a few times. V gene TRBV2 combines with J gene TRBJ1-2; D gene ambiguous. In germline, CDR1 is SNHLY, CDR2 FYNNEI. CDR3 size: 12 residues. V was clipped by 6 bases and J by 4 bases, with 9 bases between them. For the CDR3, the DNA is TGTGCCAGCAGGGTGACAAGCTATGGCTACACCTTC. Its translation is CASRVTSYGYTF.

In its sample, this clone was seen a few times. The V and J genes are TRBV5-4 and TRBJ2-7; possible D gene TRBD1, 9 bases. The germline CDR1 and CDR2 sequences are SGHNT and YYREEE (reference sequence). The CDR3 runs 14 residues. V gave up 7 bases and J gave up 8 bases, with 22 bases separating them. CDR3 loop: CASAIAGQGFQQYF. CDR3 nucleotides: TGTGCCAGCGCGATAGCGGGACAGGGCTTCCAGCAGTACTTC.

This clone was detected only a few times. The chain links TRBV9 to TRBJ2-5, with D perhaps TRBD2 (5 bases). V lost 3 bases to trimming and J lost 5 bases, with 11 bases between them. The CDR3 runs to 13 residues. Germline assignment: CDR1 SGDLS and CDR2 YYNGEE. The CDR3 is CASSEQGGETQYF. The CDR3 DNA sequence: TGTGCCAGCAGCGAGCAAGGCGGGGAGACCCAGTACTTC.

Here the CDR3 DNA reads TGTGCCACCAGCAGAGGACAGGCCGAAAAACTGTTTTTT. Protein sequence: CATSRGQAEKLFF. The chain employs TRBV15 and TRBJ1-4; D perhaps matches TRBD1 (6 bases). CDR1 is LNHNV and CDR2 is YYDKDF in the germline V gene (reference sequence). V was shortened by 1 base and J by 8 bases, with 8 bases between the two germline ends. The CDR3 runs 13 residues.

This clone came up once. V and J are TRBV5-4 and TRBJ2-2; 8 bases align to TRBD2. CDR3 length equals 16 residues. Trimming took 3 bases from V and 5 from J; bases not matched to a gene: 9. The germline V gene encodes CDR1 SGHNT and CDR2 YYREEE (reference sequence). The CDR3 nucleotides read TGTGCCAGCAGCTGGGCGGGGGGCTCAGGAACCGGGGAGCTGTTTTTT. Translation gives CASSWAGGSGTGELFF.

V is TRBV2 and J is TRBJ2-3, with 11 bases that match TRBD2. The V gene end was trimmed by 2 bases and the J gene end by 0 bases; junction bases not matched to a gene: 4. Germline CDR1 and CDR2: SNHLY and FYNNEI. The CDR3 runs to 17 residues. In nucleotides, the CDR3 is TGTGCCAGCAGTGAACTAGCGGGGGGATCTAGCACAGATACGCAGTATTTT. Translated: CASSELAGGSSTDTQYF.

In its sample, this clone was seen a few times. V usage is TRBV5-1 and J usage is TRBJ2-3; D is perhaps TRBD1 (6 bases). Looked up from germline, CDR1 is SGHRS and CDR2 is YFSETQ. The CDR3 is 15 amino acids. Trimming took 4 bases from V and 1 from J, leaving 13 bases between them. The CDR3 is CASSPSGAGTDTQYF. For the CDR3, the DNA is TGCGCCAGCAGCCCTTCAGGGGCCGGCACAGATACGCAGTATTTT.

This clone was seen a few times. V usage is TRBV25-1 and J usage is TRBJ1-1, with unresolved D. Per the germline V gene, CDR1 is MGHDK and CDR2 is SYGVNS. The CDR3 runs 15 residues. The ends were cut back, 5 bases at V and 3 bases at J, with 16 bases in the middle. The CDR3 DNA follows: TGTGCCAGCAGTCCCCGGCAAGGGCGGGACACTGAAGCTTTCTTT. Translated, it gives CASSPRQGRDTEAFF. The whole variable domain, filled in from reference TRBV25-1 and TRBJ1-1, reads EADIYQTPRYLVIGTGKKITLECSQTMGHDKMYWYQQDPGMELHLIHYSYGVNSTEKGDLSSESTVSRIRTEHFPLTLESARPSHTSQYLCASSPRQGRDTEAFFGQGTRLTVV.

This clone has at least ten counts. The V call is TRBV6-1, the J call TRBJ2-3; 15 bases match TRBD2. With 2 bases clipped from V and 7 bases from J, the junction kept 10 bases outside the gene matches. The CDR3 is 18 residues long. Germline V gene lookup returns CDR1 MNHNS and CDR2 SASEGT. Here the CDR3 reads CASSEIRTSGGADYTQYF. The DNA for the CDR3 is TGTGCCAGCAGTGAAATAAGGACTAGCGGGGGGGCCGATTATACGCAGTATTTT.

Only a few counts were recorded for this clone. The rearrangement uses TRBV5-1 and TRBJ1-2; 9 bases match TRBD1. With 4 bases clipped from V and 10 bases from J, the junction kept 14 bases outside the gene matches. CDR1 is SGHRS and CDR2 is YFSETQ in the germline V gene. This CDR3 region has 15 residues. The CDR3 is CASSPSPGQGSDYTF. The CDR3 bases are TGCGCCAGCAGCCCTTCTCCGGGACAGGGCAGTGACTACACCTTC.

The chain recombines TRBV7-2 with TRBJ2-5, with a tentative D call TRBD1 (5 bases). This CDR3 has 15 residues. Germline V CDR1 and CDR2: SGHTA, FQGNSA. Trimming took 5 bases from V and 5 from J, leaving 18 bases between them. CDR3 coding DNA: TGTGCCAGCAGCCCCGGAAGGGGTGAGATGGAGACCCAGTACTTC. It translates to CASSPGRGEMETQYF.